These 7 T cell receptor beta chains were sequenced from one sample in a study of shared clonotypes between healthy human individuals. Repertoires were generated with immunoSEQ multiplex PCR, while TCRdb's copy carries only in-frame clones and drops some. Among over a million clones, 75% to 80% were seen once, and the ten largest hold under 0.8%. The sequenced sample consisted of memory CD4+ T cells from PBMCs. The subset is: CD45RA-negative fraction. The receptors were gathered from a man younger than 30 in good health. Some clones in this sample may be carry-over from other donors' samples.

Note on this clone: A much larger clone differs by one base, so this may be a read error. Other DNA sequences in the sample encode the same CDR3. The V and J genes are TRBV11-2 and TRBJ1-3, with D possibly matching TRBD1 (5 bases). Germline assignment: CDR1 SGHAT and CDR2 FQNNGV. CDR3 length equals 15 residues. CDR3 loop: CASSLVGGSGNTIYF. CDR3 sequence (DNA): TGCGCCAGCAGCTTAGTCGGGGGATCCGGAAACACCATATATTTT.

The chain employs TRBV4-1 and TRBJ1-3; possibly TRBD1 for D (5 bases). Germline values: CDR1 MGHRA, CDR2 YSYEKL. The V and J ends lost 4 bases and 4 bases respectively, with 14 bases between them. This CDR3 is built from 15 residues. This chain's CDR3 is CASSPLAGRGNTIYF. The CDR3 nucleotides are TGCGCCAGCAGCCCCTTAGCAGGGCGAGGAAACACCATATATTTT.

The J gene is TRBJ2-1, the V gene TRBV7-3; D gene unclear. The V end lost 4 bases, the J end lost 5 bases, and 9 bases lay between the germline ends. CDR3 length: 13 amino acids. The germline gives CDR1 SGHTA, CDR2 FQGTGA. CDR3 residues: CASSSGRHNEQFF. DNA for the CDR3: TGTGCCAGCAGCTCCGGGCGACACAATGAGCAGTTCTTC.

J is TRBJ2-7 and V is TRBV4-3; 7 nucleotides line up with TRBD1. Unmatched junction bases numbered 9, after V lost 1 base and J lost 6 bases. CDR3 length: 15 amino acids. Germline V lookup: CDR1 LGHNA, CDR2 YSLEER. CDR3 region: CASSQGQGDASEQYF. CDR3 DNA sequence: TGCGCCAGCAGCCAAGGGCAGGGGGATGCTTCCGAGCAGTACTTC.

V and J are TRBV6-5 and TRBJ1-2; D is unclear. Trimming cost V 6 bases and J 4 bases, with 18 bases left between them. Germline V gives CDR1 MNHEY, CDR2 SVGAGI. The CDR3 is made up of 15 amino acids. CDR3 bases: TGTGCCAGCAGCGGGGATGAAGCAATCGGCTATGGCTACACCTTC. It encodes CASSGDEAIGYGYTF.

Only one count was recorded for this clone. The gene calls are TRBV25-1 and TRBJ1-4; 9 bases are shared with TRBD1. V trimming: 4 bases; J trimming: 4 bases; junction bases outside the gene matches: 4. Germline V gene sequence: CDR1 MGHDK, CDR2 SYGVNS. The CDR3 runs 15 residues. CDR3 in amino acids: CASSGWDRVNEKLFF. CDR3 DNA sequence: TGTGCCAGCAGTGGTTGGGACAGGGTTAATGAAAAACTGTTTTTT.

This clone was picked up many times. The chain recombines TRBV28 with TRBJ2-3; D uncertain. This CDR3 contains 10 residues. The V gene's germline CDR1 is MDHEN and CDR2 SYDVKM. The DNA for the CDR3 is TGTGAGGACCTGCTGGCTACGCAGTATTTT. Its protein product is CEDLLATQYF.